Shown below are 27 T cell receptor beta chains from a single sample sequenced in a study of naive and memory T cell subsets. The SP2 primer and nested alpha and beta constant region primers amplified ligated cDNA in four rounds. TCRdb reanalysed the 5' RACE reads using MiXCR and keeps one entry per CDR3 protein. The repertoire has 30,000 or so distinct CDR3 sequences, around 15% of them found once; the top ten carry about 2.4%. The library had UMIs added by 3' ligation of an oligonucleotide to TCR cDNA. Receptors originate from a female donor in good health.

The V gene is TRBV12-3 or TRBV12-4, the J gene TRBJ2-7; a weak D match, TRBD1 (5 bases). CDR3 size: 12 residues. Trimming shortened V by 6 bases and J by 3 bases, and 9 bases separated the two germline ends. The CDR3 protein is CASSWQGYEQYF. The CDR3 coding sequence is TGTGCCAGCAGCTGGCAGGGCTACGAGCAGTACTTC.

This clonotype was seen repeatedly, ten times or more. The chain couples TRBV20-1 to TRBJ1-2; D is unresolved. V was shortened by 3 bases and J by 0 bases, with 14 bases between the two germline ends. Germline V CDR1 and CDR2: DFQATT, SNEGSKA (reference sequence). The CDR3 runs 15 residues. In DNA form, the CDR3 reads TGCAGTGCTAGGGACCCCACACTAACTAACTATGGCTACACCTTC. This codes for CSARDPTLTNYGYTF.

This clonotype rates as medium-sized. J is TRBJ2-7 and V is TRBV6-6; TRBD2 might be the D (6 bases). This CDR3 region has 14 residues. In germline, CDR1 is MNHNY, CDR2 SVGAGI (reference sequence). V lost 5 bases, J lost 2 bases, and 13 bases lay in between. The CDR3 bases are TGTGCCAGCAGTAAACAGGAGGGACCCTACGAGCAGTACTTC. Translating gives CASSKQEGPYEQYF.

This clonotype was counted only a few times. CDR3 loop: CSVEVLGEGYGYTF. CDR3 DNA sequence: TGCAGCGTTGAAGTTCTAGGGGAAGGATATGGCTACACCTTC. V usage is TRBV29-1 and J usage is TRBJ1-2, with D possibly being TRBD1 (5 bases). The germline V gene has CDR1 SQVTM and CDR2 ANQGSEA. V was shortened by 1 base and J by 5 bases, with 14 bases between the two germline ends. This CDR3 is built from 14 residues.

This clonotype was observed at least ten times. The chain is built from TRBV20-1 and TRBJ2-1; the match to TRBD1 covers 8 bases. CDR3 size: 20 residues. Trimming removed 0 bases from V and 1 base from J; junction bases left unmatched: 17. CDR1 and CDR2 from the germline V gene are DFQATT and SNEGSKA (reference sequence). The CDR3 here is CSARDSKSLGQGVSYNEQFF. The CDR3 DNA is TGCAGTGCTAGAGATTCCAAGTCGTTAGGACAGGGAGTATCCTACAATGAGCAGTTCTTC.

V is TRBV5-1 and J is TRBJ2-7; 8 nucleotides agree with TRBD1. This CDR3 has 12 amino acids. Germline V gene lookup returns CDR1 SGHRS and CDR2 YFSETQ. The V segment lost 6 bases and the J segment 7 bases; nucleotides outside the gene matches: 6. CDR3 DNA sequence: TGCGCCAGCACCGGGACAGGCTTGGAGCAGTACTTC. Translated, it gives CASTGTGLEQYF.

The V gene is TRBV12-3 or TRBV12-4, the J gene TRBJ1-1, with unresolved D. This CDR3 has 16 amino acids. The V end lost 7 bases, the J end lost 3 bases, and 21 bases lay between the germline ends. The CDR3 loop reads CASTRPGIRRDTEAFF. The CDR3 DNA reads TGTGCCAGCACCCGCCCCGGGATAAGGCGGGACACTGAAGCTTTCTTT.

This clonotype showed up many times. The chain uses TRBV2 and TRBJ2-6, with 10 bases fitting TRBD1. Germline lookup yields CDR1 SNHLY and CDR2 FYNNEI. With V trimmed by 8 bases and J by 2 bases, 12 bases remained unmatched. The CDR3 length is 18 residues. The CDR3 coding sequence is TGTGCCAGCCAGTTCACGGGACAGGGGTCGCCTGGGGCCAACGTCCTGACTTTC. Amino acids: CASQFTGQGSPGANVLTF.

V is TRBV10-2 and J is TRBJ2-1, with 9 bases identical to TRBD2. After removal of 8 bases from V and 5 bases from J, the junction contained 10 bases not matched to a gene. Germline V gene lookup returns CDR1 WSHSY and CDR2 SAAADI. This CDR3 contains 15 residues. CDR3 loop: CASCRARGGHNEQFF. The CDR3 DNA reads TGCGCCAGCTGCCGGGCGCGGGGGGGGCACAATGAGCAGTTCTTC.

This clonotype was detected many times. The J gene is TRBJ2-3, the V gene TRBV20-1, with unresolved D. Trimming left V 1 base short and J 0 bases short, with 5 bases between. Germline V gene lookup returns CDR1 DFQATT and CDR2 SNEGSKA (reference sequence). CDR3 length: 13 amino acids. The DNA of the CDR3 is TGCAGTGCTAGAGTTCCTAGCACAGATACGCAGTATTTT. The encoded protein is CSARVPSTDTQYF.

There are a few counts of this clonotype. This sequence joins TRBV20-1 and TRBJ2-1; TRBD2 aligns across 9 bases. The length of the CDR3 is 15 residues. The ends lost 5 bases at V and 7 bases at J; junction bases unmatched: 12. Germline V gene lookup returns CDR1 DFQATT and CDR2 SNEGSKA (reference sequence). The CDR3 DNA is TGCAGTGCTGGCGCCCTAGCGGGGCTAGGGAATGAGCAGTTCTTC. The encoded protein is CSAGALAGLGNEQFF.

This clonotype appeared many times. The chain carries TRBV7-9 and TRBJ2-3; 8 positions agree with TRBD1. The J segment lost 2 bases and the V segment lost 5 bases, leaving 6 bases of the junction unmatched. Germline values: CDR1 SEHNR, CDR2 FQNEAQ (reference sequence). This CDR3 spans 15 amino acids. DNA for the CDR3: TGTGCCAGCAGCCAGGTACAGGGGGTCACAGATACGCAGTATTTT. It specifies CASSQVQGVTDTQYF. Supplemented by reference TRBV7-9 and TRBJ2-3, the full variable domain reads DTGVSQNPRHKITKRGQNVTFRCDPISEHNRLYWYRQTLGQGPEFLTYFQNEAQLEKSRLLSDRFSAERPKGSFSTLEIQRTEQGDSAMYLCASSQVQGVTDTQYFGPGTRLTVL.

The V and J genes are TRBV9 and TRBJ2-3; 7 nucleotides match TRBD2. The V segment lost 4 bases and the J segment 5 bases; nucleotides outside the gene matches: 4. This CDR3 spans 13 amino acids. Germline loops: CDR1 SGDLS, CDR2 YYNGEE. CDR3 region: CASSSTGGDTQYF. CDR3 nucleotide sequence: TGTGCCAGCAGCTCAACGGGGGGAGATACGCAGTATTTT.

The V gene is TRBV6-5, the J gene TRBJ1-3, with TRBD1 identical over 10 bases. Germline trimming cut 4 bases from V and 0 bases from J; bases unmatched to any gene: 15. Germline V gene lookup returns CDR1 MNHEY and CDR2 SVGAGI. The CDR3 is 20 amino acids. For the CDR3, the DNA is TGTGCCAGCAGTTTAACCGGGACAGGGGCCCTTGAGAGCTCTGGAAACACCATATATTTT. Translating it yields CASSLTGTGALESSGNTIYF.

The chain joins TRBV28 to TRBJ2-7; D call uncertain. CDR3 size: 14 residues. Trimming removed 2 bases at V and 3 bases at J, with 11 bases between. Germline assignment: CDR1 MDHEN and CDR2 SYDVKM. The CDR3 nucleotides read TGTGCCAGCAGTTTACGGTCCCGACACTACGAGCAGTACTTC. Protein sequence: CASSLRSRHYEQYF.

This clonotype was seen just once. The junction departs from germline at one end; a sequencing error may be responsible. This chain uses TRBV6-1 with TRBJ1-5, with a weak D call TRBD1 (6 bases). Germline V CDR1 and CDR2: MNHNS, SASEGT. CDR3 size: 14 residues. The CDR3 reads CVSTQRDTGQPQHF. CDR3 coding DNA: TGTGTCAGCACCCAGCGGGACACTGGGCAGCCCCAGCATTTT.

This clonotype has a count of ten or more. This sequence joins TRBV10-1 and TRBJ2-5; no reliable D call. V shed 0 bases and J shed 5 bases, with 7 bases lying between them. CDR1 and CDR2 (germline): WNHNN, SYGVQD (reference sequence). CDR3 length equals 13 residues. The CDR3 nucleotides are TGCGCCAGCAGTGAGTCAGGGCGGGAGACCCAGTACTTC. Its translation is CASSESGRETQYF.

This clonotype occurred a few times. This chain uses TRBV6-5 with TRBJ1-2; the match to TRBD1 covers 9 bases. The CDR3 length is 15 residues. V gave up 0 bases and J gave up 6 bases; unmatched junction bases: 5. In germline, CDR1 is MNHEY, CDR2 SVGAGI. CDR3 coding DNA: TGTGCCAGCAGTTACTCGATAGACAGGGGGAATGGCTACACCTTC. It yields the protein CASSYSIDRGNGYTF.

At least ten counts were recorded for this clonotype. The chain recombines TRBV12-3 or TRBV12-4 with TRBJ1-2; D not resolved. V lost 7 bases, J lost 0 bases, and 9 bases lay in between. This CDR3 has 13 amino acids. The CDR3 DNA sequence: TGTGCCAGCACCCACAGACCTAACTATGGCTACACCTTC. Residues: CASTHRPNYGYTF.

Sample share makes this clonotype medium-sized (0.01 to 0.1%). A junction end diverges from the germline sequence, so it may reflect a read error. The CDR3, as DNA: TGTGCCAACAGTTTAAGGGAAACCTACGAGCAGTACTTC. It codes for CANSLRETYEQYF. The chain employs TRBV12-3 or TRBV12-4 and TRBJ2-7; no clear D. The CDR3 extends over 13 amino acids.

This clonotype has only a few counts. The chain is built from TRBV13 and TRBJ2-3, with D possibly being TRBD2 (5 bases). Germline loops: CDR1 PRHDT, CDR2 FYEKMQ (reference sequence). CDR3 length: 17 amino acids. The V end was cut by 5 bases, the J end by 2 bases, with 20 bases between. The CDR3 coding sequence is TGTGCCAGCAGCGGTAACCCTGGGCTAGCCGCCACAGATACGCAGTATTTT. It encodes CASSGNPGLAATDTQYF.

The chain carries TRBV6-5 and TRBJ1-5; D unresolved. The CDR3 sequence is 18 residues long. Trimming left V 0 bases short and J 0 bases short, with 15 bases between. Per germline, CDR1 MNHEY and CDR2 SVGAGI. As DNA, the CDR3 is TGTGCCAGCAGTTACTCCGCTGGAGGCTCATATAGCAATCAGCCCCAGCATTTT. Amino acid sequence: CASSYSAGGSYSNQPQHF.

This clonotype was recorded many times. In nucleotides, the CDR3 is TGTGCCATCAGCCCCCAGGGCTTGAGCACAGATACGCAGTATTTT. Residues: CAISPQGLSTDTQYF. V is TRBV10-3 and J is TRBJ2-3; possibly TRBD1 for D (5 bases). CDR1 and CDR2 from the germline V gene are ENHRY and SYGVKD. CDR3 length equals 15 residues. Trimming stripped 6 bases from V and 0 bases from J, with 13 bases between.

This clonotype is labeled as medium-sized. This chain uses TRBV20-1 with TRBJ2-7, with 14 bases lining up with TRBD2. Looked up from germline, CDR1 is DFQATT and CDR2 is SNEGSKA (reference sequence). The CDR3 sequence is 16 residues long. The trim removed 2 bases at V and 3 bases at J, leaving 6 bases unmatched. The CDR3: CSARLPGLAGDYEQYF. In DNA form, the CDR3 reads TGCAGTGCTAGATTGCCGGGACTAGCGGGGGACTACGAGCAGTACTTC.

This clonotype was counted many times. The chain is built from TRBV10-1 and TRBJ2-6, with 7 bases that match TRBD2. In germline, CDR1 is WNHNN, CDR2 SYGVQD (reference sequence). Germline trimming cut 6 bases from V and 0 bases from J; bases unmatched to any gene: 8. This CDR3 spans 17 amino acids. CDR3 coding DNA: TGCGCCAGCAGCGGAAAGCGGGGAACCTCTGGGGCCAACGTCCTGACTTTC. It is translated as CASSGKRGTSGANVLTF.

The chain joins TRBV12-3 or TRBV12-4 to TRBJ2-7; D uncertain. The CDR3 is 12 residues long. Trimming took off 4 bases at V and 0 bases at J, with 4 bases between the two ends. CDR3 amino acids: CASSWSSYEQYF. In DNA form, the CDR3 reads TGTGCCAGCAGTTGGAGCTCCTACGAGCAGTACTTC.

This chain connects TRBV12-5 to TRBJ2-5; 10 bases agree with TRBD2. CDR1 LGHNT and CDR2 FRNRAP come from the germline V gene. The CDR3 covers 14 residues. V trimming: 4 bases; J trimming: 2 bases; junction bases outside the gene matches: 1. This CDR3 reads CASGSAGGQETQYF. The CDR3 DNA reads TGTGCTAGTGGTTCAGCGGGGGGGCAAGAGACCCAGTACTTC.